This TCR beta chain was obtained from a study of blood T cells in healthy people across ages. Study-level information: About one barcoded beta molecule per two T cells was captured by template switching.

Each sample yielded at least 6 million isolated PBMCs. Study conclusions and caveats: As naive T cell percentage varied, TCR beta diversity correlated strongly with it. It was held that diversity estimates obtained from one million T cells represented underestimates.

It was with a sample-barcoded 5' primer and a J-beta primer mix that a second PCR of about 6 to 12 cycles was run. TCRdb re-derived calls from the 5' RACE reads in MiXCR, one entry per CDR3 protein. In the table there are 870,000 or so distinct CDR3 sequences, under 35% of which are singletons. Of note for this clonotype: No antigen is known for it. A much larger clonotype is one base distant, so this may be a read error.

This receptor was obtained from a woman older than 75 in good health. Material for sequencing was blood.

The CDR3 is CATRGNRVTDTQYF. CDR3 nucleotides: TGTGCCACCAGGGGCAACAGGGTAACAGATACGCAGTATTTT. The chain has TRBV24-1 and TRBJ2-3, with a tentative D call TRBD1 (6 bases). The V end was cut by 7 bases, the J end by 3 bases, with 13 bases between. The length of the CDR3 is 14 residues. Germline V gives CDR1 KGHDR, CDR2 SFDVKD.